This TCR beta chain was observed in a study of naive and memory T cell subsets. Two oligonucleotides, mixed equimolar, formed the beta constant-region primer covering TRBC1 and TRBC2. Nested alpha and beta constant-region primers with the SP2 primer drove four PCR rounds on ligated cDNA. MiXCR, run by TCRdb on the UMI-ligation and nested PCR reads, gives a single entry per CDR3 protein. The sample records about 120,000 distinct CDR3 sequences, approximately 37% being singletons. Germline assignment: CDR1 LNHDA and CDR2 SQIVND (reference sequence). V shed 5 bases and J shed 5 bases, with 16 bases lying between them. The CDR3 is 15 amino acids.

This receptor was obtained from a human donor in good health. Sequencing used central memory CD4+ T cells from blood. The chain combines TRBV19 with TRBJ1-3; D is perhaps TRBD1 (5 bases). CDR3 protein: CASSPDSTNRNTIYF. The CDR3 nucleotides read TGTGCCAGTAGTCCCGACAGCACGAATAGAAACACCATATATTTT.